This T cell receptor (beta chain) was profiled in a study of blood T cell repertoires in COVID-19. Overall study context: Donors in the United States, Italy and Spain gave samples during acute or convalescent COVID-19. Sources were T cells, B-cell-depleted T cells, or PBMCs; the material itself was cDNA or gDNA.

As processed by the authors: Quantification of nucleated cells was approximated via reference gene primer amplification. Sequencing was performed with immunoSEQ multiplex PCR; in TCRdb, only in-frame clones are kept and a portion is missing. The V and J calls and clone size come from that table; D and trimming were worked out from the DNA. The sample consists of roughly 250,000 clones, around 90% of them appearing once. V trimming: 4 bases; J trimming: 5 bases; junction bases outside the gene matches: 12. This CDR3 contains 17 residues. CDR1 and CDR2 (germline): SGDLS, YYNGEE. The V gene is TRBV9, the J gene TRBJ2-5; the match to TRBD2 covers 12 bases. This receptor was taken from a man in his sixties who had recovered from COVID-19. The sequencing input was peripheral blood. CDR3 nucleotides: TGTGCCAGCAGCCTTCCCCTAGCGGGGGGGCTAGGGGAGACCCAGTACTTC. This gives the protein CASSLPLAGGLGETQYF.